This T cell receptor (beta chain) was obtained from a study of cytomegalovirus exposure and HLA in healthy donors. The germline gives CDR1 LNHDA, CDR2 SQIVND (reference sequence). CDR3 length equals 17 residues. Trimming cost V 5 bases and J 4 bases, with 24 bases left between them. Primers included in the PCR were 60 Vbeta and 13 Jbeta primers. TCRdb keeps only in-frame clones here, not all; method: immunoSEQ multiplex PCR. The data show some 180,000 clones, about 9.4% seen once. This clone appeared a few times. Antigen: not known. Study-wide points: Earlier analysis yielded a pattern in which most TCR beta V segments were productive about 90% or about 30% of the time. Later analysis indicated greater clonal expansion among HLA-associated TCR beta chains than among equally common other chains. Roughly uniform depth of sequencing across donors was assumed in presence/absence analyses.

The donors gave bone marrow, and they were healthy. The J gene is TRBJ2-7, the V gene TRBV19, with D possibly matching TRBD2 (6 bases). The receptor comes from a woman under 40 in good health and CMV-seropositive. Sequencing used PBMCs. Here the CDR3 reads CASSLRLERVPFYEQYF. The CDR3 DNA is TGTGCCAGTAGTTTACGACTGGAGCGGGTCCCCTTTTACGAGCAGTACTTC. Using reference TRBV19 and TRBJ2-7 for the parts outside the CDR3, the full variable domain is DGGITQSPKYLFRKEGQNVTLSCEQNLNHDAMYWYRQDPGQGLRLIYYSQIVNDFQKGDIAEGYSVSREKKESFPLTVTSAQKNPTAFYLCASSLRLERVPFYEQYFGPGTRLTVT.